Each of the 16 T cell receptor beta chains below was sequenced from the same sample in a study of blood T cell repertoires in COVID-19. Repertoires were generated with immunoSEQ multiplex PCR, while TCRdb's copy carries only in-frame clones and drops some. In the table there are roughly 99,000 clones, 70% to 80% of which are singletons. The sequenced material came from peripheral blood. Receptors were obtained from a woman older than 75 with active or convalescent COVID-19.

This clone appeared once. This chain joins TRBV2 and TRBJ2-5; the match to TRBD2 covers 8 bases. CDR3 length equals 14 residues. Losses at the gene ends were 6 bases for V and 5 bases for J; bases not matched to a gene: 8. Germline assignment: CDR1 SNHLY and CDR2 FYNNEI. The CDR3 is CASRPGGPWETQYF. In DNA form, the CDR3 reads TGTGCCAGCAGGCCGGGAGGGCCTTGGGAGACCCAGTACTTC. The whole variable domain, remainder taken from reference TRBV2 and TRBJ2-5, is EPEVTQTPSHQVTQMGQEVILRCVPISNHLYFYWYRQILGQKVEFLVSFYNNEISEKSEIFDDQFSVERPDGSNFTLKIRSTKLEDSAMYFCASRPGGPWETQYFGPGTRLLVL.

The rearrangement joins TRBV7-8 to TRBJ1-1; TRBD1 agrees at 10 bases. This CDR3 contains 14 residues. V gave up 5 bases and J gave up 4 bases; unmatched junction bases: 4. Germline lookup yields CDR1 SGHVS and CDR2 FQNEAQ. The CDR3 protein is CASSTGTGATEAFF. The CDR3 nucleotides read TGTGCCAGCAGCACCGGGACAGGGGCCACTGAAGCTTTCTTT.

This clone has a single count. The CDR3 sequence is CASSVDPRGPNNEQFF. CDR3 nucleotides: TGTGCCAGCAGCGTAGATCCCAGGGGGCCAAACAATGAGCAGTTCTTC. The gene calls are TRBV9 and TRBJ2-1, with 8 bases lining up with TRBD1. The CDR3 has 16 amino acids. Losses at the gene ends were 0 bases for V and 5 bases for J; bases not matched to a gene: 7. Germline assignment: CDR1 SGDLS and CDR2 YYNGEE.

The chain carries TRBV5-1 and TRBJ2-3; D is undetermined. Trimming stripped 0 bases from V and 0 bases from J, with 5 bases between. The CDR3 consists of 14 residues. Germline V gives CDR1 SGHRS, CDR2 YFSETQ. Here the CDR3 DNA reads TGCGCCAGCAGCTTGGCACAGAGCACAGATACGCAGTATTTT. It specifies CASSLAQSTDTQYF.

The chain has TRBV5-1 and TRBJ2-2; 8 positions agree with TRBD2. Germline values: CDR1 SGHRS, CDR2 YFSETQ. The CDR3 runs 18 residues. The junction had 9 bases not matched to a gene; V was cut back by 2 bases and J by 0 bases. The CDR3, as DNA: TGCGCCAGCAGCTTAACCCTTTCAGCGGGAGCGAACACCGGGGAGCTGTTTTTT. Translating it yields CASSLTLSAGANTGELFF.

This clone was detected only once. The chain has TRBV4-2 and TRBJ2-1; TRBD2 matches at 7 bases. With V trimmed by 3 bases and J by 1 base, 6 bases remained unmatched. Germline loops: CDR1 LGHNA, CDR2 YNFKEQ. This CDR3 has 16 residues. DNA for the CDR3: TGTGCCAGCAGCCAGGAGACTAGCCAGTCCTACAATGAGCAGTTCTTC. Its protein is CASSQETSQSYNEQFF.

The chain joins TRBV6-5 to TRBJ2-5; D possibly corresponds to TRBD2 (6 bases). The CDR3 sequence is 15 residues long. Germline V gene sequence: CDR1 MNHEY, CDR2 SVGAGI. Trimming took off 4 bases at V and 4 bases at J, with 16 bases between the two ends. For the CDR3, the DNA is TGTGCCAGCAGTTTGGAGGGCTCCCCTCTAGAGACCCAGTACTTC. It codes for CASSLEGSPLETQYF.

In its sample, this clone was seen once. The V and J genes are TRBV24-1 and TRBJ1-2; 8 bases agree with TRBD1. Trimming removed 4 bases from V and 3 bases from J; junction bases left unmatched: 6. Germline V CDR1 and CDR2: KGHDR, SFDVKD. The CDR3 is 15 amino acids. The CDR3 reads CATSDANRGYYGYTF. CDR3 coding DNA: TGTGCCACCAGTGACGCGAACAGGGGGTACTATGGCTACACCTTC.

This chain joins TRBV15 and TRBJ2-7; 8 bases are a match to TRBD1. Germline CDR1 reads LNHNV; CDR2 reads YYDKDF (reference sequence). The CDR3 loop spans 15 amino acids. Trimming at V came to 4 bases and at J to 2 bases, leaving 7 bases not matched to a gene. In DNA, the CDR3 is TGTGCCACCAGCATAAGGACAGGGCTCGCCTACGAGCAGTACTTC. This encodes CATSIRTGLAYEQYF.

V usage is TRBV19 and J usage is TRBJ2-7; a weak D match, TRBD2 (5 bases). Trimming removed 7 bases from V and 6 bases from J, with 16 bases in between. Looked up from germline, CDR1 is LNHDA and CDR2 is SQIVND (reference sequence). The CDR3 has 13 amino acids. The CDR3 spells CASILPRETEQYF. In DNA form, the CDR3 reads TGTGCCAGTATCCTACCGAGGGAGACCGAGCAGTACTTC.

The chain is built from TRBV29-1 and TRBJ1-2; 10 bases map to TRBD1. CDR3 length equals 16 residues. The V segment lost 4 bases and the J segment 1 base; nucleotides outside the gene matches: 9. Germline V CDR1 and CDR2: SQVTM, ANQGSEA. The chain's CDR3 is CSVVNTGTGVNYGYTF. CDR3 DNA sequence: TGCAGCGTTGTAAATACCGGGACAGGGGTTAACTATGGCTACACCTTC.

In this sample, this clone turned up once. The rearrangement links TRBV7-9 to TRBJ2-5; 8 nucleotides line up with TRBD2. V lost 6 bases to trimming and J lost 2 bases; unmatched junction nucleotides: 5. The CDR3 sequence is 14 residues long. Germline V gene lookup returns CDR1 SEHNR and CDR2 FQNEAQ (reference sequence). The CDR3 here is CASRQTSEQETQYF. CDR3 nucleotide sequence: TGTGCCAGCAGACAGACTAGCGAACAAGAGACCCAGTACTTC.

The CDR3 coding sequence is TGTGCCATCAGTGTCATTACTAGCGGGAGAGTGGGGACCGGGGAGCTGTTTTTT. Amino acids: CAISVITSGRVGTGELFF. This chain joins TRBV10-3 and TRBJ2-2, with 11 bases matching TRBD2. Trimming took 4 bases from V and 5 from J; bases not matched to a gene: 12. There are 18 residues in the CDR3. From germline, CDR1 is ENHRY and CDR2 SYGVKD.

The genes are TRBV20-1 and TRBJ2-5; D call uncertain. Germline V gene lookup returns CDR1 DFQATT and CDR2 SNEGSKA (reference sequence). Deletions cut 0 bases from V and 6 bases from J, with 5 bases between. The length of the CDR3 is 11 residues. The CDR3 DNA follows: TGCAGTGCTAGAGATCTTCAGACCCAGTACTTC. It yields the protein CSARDLQTQYF.

The genes are TRBV9 and TRBJ1-2, with TRBD1 as a possible D gene (6 bases). The CDR3 runs 15 residues. Germline V gives CDR1 SGDLS, CDR2 YYNGEE. Trimming took off 0 bases at V and 7 bases at J, with 16 bases between the two ends. CDR3: CASSVVPDSLAGYTF. CDR3 sequence (DNA): TGTGCCAGCAGCGTAGTCCCGGACAGTCTAGCTGGCTACACCTTC.

On this clone itself: At one of its ends the junction is not consistent with the germline gene, which may arise from a read error. V gene TRBV5-1 combines with J gene TRBJ2-7, with D possibly being TRBD2 (7 bases). Germline V CDR1 and CDR2: SGHRS, YFSETQ. There are 15 residues in the CDR3. The CDR3, as DNA: TGTGCCAGCAGCTTGGGCGGGGGCTACTCCTACGAGCAGTACTTC. It yields the protein CASSLGGGYSYEQYF. Complete variable domain (other parts from reference TRBV5-1 and TRBJ2-7): KAGVTQTPRYLIKTRGQQVTLSCSPISGHRSVSWYQQTPGQGLQFLFEYFSETQRNKGNFPGRFSGRQFSNSRSEMNVSTLELGDSALYLCASSLGGGYSYEQYFGPGTRLTVT.